Presented here are 21 T cell receptor beta chains from one specimen sequenced in a study of tumor-infiltrating lymphocytes in primary liver carcinoma. Co-extracted RNA and DNA came from roughly 21-30 mg of unsorted bulk tissue. With around 450 ng total RNA as template and a constant-region primer, TCR beta cDNA was made. Each TCR beta library was derived from three nested multiplex PCR rounds that employed slightly modified ARM-PCR. The opening two PCR rounds, around 9 cycles each, paired TRBV1-TRBV30 forward primers with a C-beta reverse primer. A single record per CDR3 protein comes from TCRdb applying MiXCR to the multiplex PCR reads. This sample carries approximately 110,000 distinct CDR3 sequences, around 64% of them seen once, and the ten largest clones take about 8%. The sequencing input was liver tumor tissue from sampling region 3. Subset meaning: tumor region T3, left-lateral pole. These TCRs come from a woman between 55 and 75 years old with primary liver carcinoma and hepatitis B virus infection.

This clonotype was seen ten or more times. This sequence joins TRBV12-3 or TRBV12-4 and TRBJ1-5; 7 positions match TRBD1. The CDR3 has 17 amino acids. Germline trimming cut 6 bases from V and 2 bases from J; bases unmatched to any gene: 13. DNA of the CDR3: TGTGCCAGCAGGCCCGGGACAGCATATGGTGGCAATCAGCCCCAGCATTTT. Its protein product is CASRPGTAYGGNQPQHF.

For this clonotype: One junction end does not reproduce the germline sequence, and a read error may be involved. This chain uses TRBV30 with TRBJ2-2; no definite D call. CDR3 length: 12 residues. The V gene's germline CDR1 is GTSNPN and CDR2 SVGIG (reference sequence). CDR3 loop: CDWSPRGWELFF. Written as DNA, the CDR3 is TGTGACTGGAGTCCCCGAGGATGGGAGCTGTTTTTT.

Notes on this clonotype: One end of the junction fails to match germline, which may point to a read error. The V call is TRBV12-3 or TRBV12-4, the J call TRBJ2-7; possibly TRBD1 or TRBD2 for D (5 bases each). The length of the CDR3 is 14 residues. CDR3 loop: CASSLYGASYEQYF. The CDR3 DNA sequence: TGTGCCAGCAGTTTGTACGGGGCCTCCTACGAACAGTACTTC.

A remark on this clonotype: The final CDR3 position lacks the conserved phenylalanine or tryptophan, pointing to a likely read error. The V call is TRBV12-3 or TRBV12-4, the J call TRBJ1-2; no reliable D call. The CDR3 has 12 amino acids. Trimming cost V 3 bases and J 8 bases, with 10 bases left between them. The CDR3 spells CASSLRARGYTL. The CDR3 DNA reads as TGTGCCAGCAGTTTGAGAGCTCGGGGCTACACCCTC.

A word on this clonotype: This is likely a read error, given that the CDR3 carries no conserved phenylalanine or tryptophan at its end. The chain links TRBV11-3 to TRBJ2-1, with a weak D call TRBD2 (6 bases). CDR1 is SGHNT and CDR2 is YENEEA in the germline V gene. With 1 base removed from V and 4 bases from J, the gap between germline ends came to 20 bases. The CDR3 consists of 18 residues. DNA of the CDR3: TGTGCCAGCAGCTTAGGTCAAGGCGGGAAGGCCGGTTACAATGAGCAGTTCTTA. Amino acids: CASSLGQGGKAGYNEQFL.

V gene TRBV11-2 combines with J gene TRBJ2-1; 9 bases align to TRBD2. Germline-derived CDR1 and CDR2 are SGHAT and FQNNGV. This CDR3 spans 19 amino acids. After removal of 1 base from V and 16 bases from J, the junction contained 26 bases not matched to a gene. The CDR3 protein is CASSLAGAGGRRWSVWQFF. CDR3 in DNA: TGTGCCAGCAGCTTAGCCGGAGCGGGAGGCCGGCGGTGGTCGGTCTGGCAATTCTTC.

There are many counts of this clonotype. V usage is TRBV14 and J usage is TRBJ2-1, with TRBD1 matching over 8 bases. CDR3 length: 12 amino acids. With V trimmed by 4 bases and J by 12 bases, 5 bases remained unmatched. Germline assignment: CDR1 SGHDN and CDR2 FVKESK. CDR3 in DNA: TGTGCCAGCAGCCTTGGACAGGGAGGGCAGTTCTTC. Translating it yields CASSLGQGGQFF.

The rearrangement joins TRBV11-2 to TRBJ1-6; 7 bases agree with TRBD1. After removal of 0 bases from V and 12 bases from J, the junction contained 11 bases not matched to a gene. CDR3 length equals 16 residues. The germline V gene has CDR1 SGHAT and CDR2 FQNNGV. The CDR3 sequence is CASSLEGEGAYKPLHF. DNA for the CDR3: TGTGCCAGCAGCTTAGAGGGTGAGGGGGCGTATAAACCCCTCCACTTT.

Of note for this clonotype: This CDR3 fails to terminate in the conserved phenylalanine or tryptophan, so it likely reflects a read error. CDR3 region: CASSQSQSYGYTL. The CDR3 coding sequence is TGTGCCAGTAGCCAAAGTCAGTCCTATGGCTACACCCTC. The chain couples TRBV14 to TRBJ1-2; no clear D gene. CDR1 and CDR2 (germline): SGHDN, FVKESK. The CDR3 sequence is 13 residues long.

A remark on this clonotype: A junction boundary mismatches the germline segment, possibly from a read error. The V and J genes are TRBV11-2 and TRBJ2-7, with TRBD2 identical over 12 bases. CDR1 is SGHAT, CDR2 FQNNGV, per germline. The CDR3 loop spans 17 amino acids. The CDR3 DNA is TGCGCCAGCAGCTTAGATCTCCCTAGCGGGGGGGGCCACGAACAGTACTTC. Amino acids: CASSLDLPSGGGHEQYF.

This clonotype has just a few counts. This chain connects TRBV28 to TRBJ2-7, with D perhaps assigned TRBD1 or TRBD2 (5 bases each). V shed 6 bases and J shed 5 bases, with 20 bases lying between them. The CDR3 consists of 15 residues. From germline, CDR1 is MDHEN and CDR2 SYDVKM. CDR3 bases: TGTGCCAGCAGCCATCCCGGGACCAGAGGCGACGAGCAGTACTTC. As protein: CASSHPGTRGDEQYF.

On this clonotype itself: Given a much more abundant clone one base away, this may be a read error. The genes are TRBV12-3 or TRBV12-4 and TRBJ1-5, with TRBD1 as a possible D gene (5 bases). This CDR3 region has 16 residues. This chain's CDR3 is CASSLLGVNSNRPQHF. For the CDR3, the DNA is TGTGCCAGCAGTTTATTAGGGGTGAATAGCAATCGGCCCCAGCATTTT.

Remarks on this clonotype: The junction and the germline gene differ at one end; a read error may be behind it. The chain links TRBV11-1 to TRBJ2-7; 12 nucleotides match TRBD2. The germline V gene has CDR1 SGHAT and CDR2 FQDESV (reference sequence). The CDR3 totals 18 residues. Written as DNA, the CDR3 is TGTGCCAGTAGCTTAAGGGAAACGACTAGCGGGAGACCCTACGAGCAGTACTTC. This encodes CASSLRETTSGRPYEQYF.

About this clonotype itself: A much larger clone differs by one base, so this may be a read error. This sequence joins TRBV10-3 and TRBJ2-1, with 10 nucleotides matching TRBD2. Germline CDR1 and CDR2: ENHRY and SYGVKD. CDR3 length: 16 amino acids. The chain's CDR3 is CTISESMKGLANEQFF. CDR3 nucleotide sequence: TGTACCATCAGTGAGTCAATGAAGGGACTAGCGAATGAGCAGTTCTTC.

Details on this clonotype: Germline is not matched at one junction end, which may reflect a read error. The chain links TRBV11-2 to TRBJ1-2; D is uncertain. The CDR3 sequence is 13 residues long. Germline assignment: CDR1 SGHAT and CDR2 FQNNGV. CDR3 region: CACSPSQTYDYTF. CDR3 sequence (DNA): TGTGCCTGCAGCCCCTCACAGACCTATGACTACACCTTC.

This clonotype was detected ten times or more. The chain links TRBV14 to TRBJ2-5; D is unclear. CDR1 and CDR2 from the germline V gene are SGHDN and FVKESK. The CDR3 runs to 13 residues. Trimming shortened V by 0 bases and J by 5 bases, and 7 bases separated the two germline ends. CDR3 nucleotides: TGTGCCAGCAGCCAAGACGTTTTGGAGACCCAGTACTTC. Amino acid sequence: CASSQDVLETQYF.

Of note for this clonotype: This could be a read error, since a much larger clone is one nucleotide away. This chain joins TRBV6-6 and TRBJ1-5; D call uncertain. CDR1 is MNHNY, CDR2 SVGAGI, per germline (reference sequence). CDR3 length equals 13 residues. CDR3: CAGSPTVNQPQHF. The DNA of the CDR3 is TGTGCCGGCAGCCCGACGGTGAATCAGCCCCAGCATTTT.

CDR3 coding DNA: TGTGCCAGCAAGGGGGGGGGACGGCAAAACGTTTATGGCTACACCTTC. This sequence encodes CASKGGGRQNVYGYTF. The chain carries TRBV28 and TRBJ1-2, with a tentative D call TRBD1 (6 bases). Germline V CDR1 and CDR2: MDHEN, SYDVKM. This CDR3 region has 16 residues. The V end lost 7 bases, the J end lost 5 bases, and 23 bases lay between the germline ends.

In the case of this clonotype: This could be a read error, since a much larger clone is one nucleotide away. The CDR3 nucleotides are TGTGCCAGCAGTTTACAGGGTAATTCCGATCAGCCCCAGCATTTT. Encoded protein: CASSLQGNSDQPQHF. The chain has TRBV12-3 or TRBV12-4 and TRBJ1-5; D perhaps matches TRBD1 (5 bases). The CDR3 extends over 15 amino acids. The ends were cut back, 2 bases at V and 5 bases at J, with 13 bases in the middle.

This clonotype showed up just a few times. Possible read error: a much larger clone is one base away. This sequence joins TRBV6-6 and TRBJ2-7; the D gene is possibly TRBD2 (5 bases). Trimming shortened V by 7 bases and J by 3 bases, and 13 bases separated the two germline ends. CDR1 MNHNY and CDR2 SVGAGI come from the germline V gene (reference sequence). The CDR3 loop spans 13 amino acids. Here the CDR3 DNA reads TGTGCCAGCAATTATAACCGGGACTACGAGCAGTACTTC. Translating gives CASNYNRDYEQYF.

A note on this clonotype: An end of the junction differs from the germline gene, which may be a read error. This sequence joins TRBV4-1 and TRBJ2-1; TRBD2 matches at 7 bases. The CDR3 runs to 17 residues. Germline V gene sequence: CDR1 MGHRA, CDR2 YSYEKL. The CDR3 sequence: CASSQGSASGLLAERFF. The CDR3 DNA reads as TGCGCCAGCAGCCAAGGTAGTGCTAGCGGCCTCCTCGCTGAGCGGTTCTTC.